This T cell receptor beta chain was sequenced for a study of PD-L1 blockade in urothelial cancer. Described time point: pretreatment peripheral blood. Only in-frame clones appear in the TCRdb table, and some are missing; sequencing was by immunoSEQ multiplex PCR. The table shows around 100,000 clones, with 90% occurring only once. The sequence came from a man aged 55 to 69 with urothelial cancer. The material sequenced was PBMCs, taken around atezolizumab (anti-PD-L1) treatment.

DNA of the CDR3: TGCAGCGTCCCGACAGGGGGAGAGACCCAGTACTTC. This sequence encodes CSVPTGGETQYF. This sequence joins TRBV29-1 and TRBJ2-5; TRBD1 aligns across 9 bases. The CDR3 is made up of 12 amino acids. CDR1 is SQVTM, CDR2 ANQGSEA, per germline. Losses at the gene ends were 6 bases for V and 4 bases for J; bases not matched to a gene: 3.